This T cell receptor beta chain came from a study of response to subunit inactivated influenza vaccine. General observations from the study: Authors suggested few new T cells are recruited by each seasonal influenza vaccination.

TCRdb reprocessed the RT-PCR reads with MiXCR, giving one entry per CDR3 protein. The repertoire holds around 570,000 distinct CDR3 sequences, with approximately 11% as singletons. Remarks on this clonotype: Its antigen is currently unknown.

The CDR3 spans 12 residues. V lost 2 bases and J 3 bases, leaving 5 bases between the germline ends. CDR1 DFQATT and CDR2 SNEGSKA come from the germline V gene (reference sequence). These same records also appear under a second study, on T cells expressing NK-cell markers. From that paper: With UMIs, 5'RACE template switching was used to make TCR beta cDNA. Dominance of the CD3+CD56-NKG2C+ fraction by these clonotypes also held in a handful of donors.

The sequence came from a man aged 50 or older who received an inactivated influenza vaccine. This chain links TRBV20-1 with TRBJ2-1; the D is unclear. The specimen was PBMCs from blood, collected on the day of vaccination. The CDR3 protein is CSARWGYNEQFF. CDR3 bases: TGCAGTGCTAGATGGGGCTACAATGAGCAGTTCTTC.